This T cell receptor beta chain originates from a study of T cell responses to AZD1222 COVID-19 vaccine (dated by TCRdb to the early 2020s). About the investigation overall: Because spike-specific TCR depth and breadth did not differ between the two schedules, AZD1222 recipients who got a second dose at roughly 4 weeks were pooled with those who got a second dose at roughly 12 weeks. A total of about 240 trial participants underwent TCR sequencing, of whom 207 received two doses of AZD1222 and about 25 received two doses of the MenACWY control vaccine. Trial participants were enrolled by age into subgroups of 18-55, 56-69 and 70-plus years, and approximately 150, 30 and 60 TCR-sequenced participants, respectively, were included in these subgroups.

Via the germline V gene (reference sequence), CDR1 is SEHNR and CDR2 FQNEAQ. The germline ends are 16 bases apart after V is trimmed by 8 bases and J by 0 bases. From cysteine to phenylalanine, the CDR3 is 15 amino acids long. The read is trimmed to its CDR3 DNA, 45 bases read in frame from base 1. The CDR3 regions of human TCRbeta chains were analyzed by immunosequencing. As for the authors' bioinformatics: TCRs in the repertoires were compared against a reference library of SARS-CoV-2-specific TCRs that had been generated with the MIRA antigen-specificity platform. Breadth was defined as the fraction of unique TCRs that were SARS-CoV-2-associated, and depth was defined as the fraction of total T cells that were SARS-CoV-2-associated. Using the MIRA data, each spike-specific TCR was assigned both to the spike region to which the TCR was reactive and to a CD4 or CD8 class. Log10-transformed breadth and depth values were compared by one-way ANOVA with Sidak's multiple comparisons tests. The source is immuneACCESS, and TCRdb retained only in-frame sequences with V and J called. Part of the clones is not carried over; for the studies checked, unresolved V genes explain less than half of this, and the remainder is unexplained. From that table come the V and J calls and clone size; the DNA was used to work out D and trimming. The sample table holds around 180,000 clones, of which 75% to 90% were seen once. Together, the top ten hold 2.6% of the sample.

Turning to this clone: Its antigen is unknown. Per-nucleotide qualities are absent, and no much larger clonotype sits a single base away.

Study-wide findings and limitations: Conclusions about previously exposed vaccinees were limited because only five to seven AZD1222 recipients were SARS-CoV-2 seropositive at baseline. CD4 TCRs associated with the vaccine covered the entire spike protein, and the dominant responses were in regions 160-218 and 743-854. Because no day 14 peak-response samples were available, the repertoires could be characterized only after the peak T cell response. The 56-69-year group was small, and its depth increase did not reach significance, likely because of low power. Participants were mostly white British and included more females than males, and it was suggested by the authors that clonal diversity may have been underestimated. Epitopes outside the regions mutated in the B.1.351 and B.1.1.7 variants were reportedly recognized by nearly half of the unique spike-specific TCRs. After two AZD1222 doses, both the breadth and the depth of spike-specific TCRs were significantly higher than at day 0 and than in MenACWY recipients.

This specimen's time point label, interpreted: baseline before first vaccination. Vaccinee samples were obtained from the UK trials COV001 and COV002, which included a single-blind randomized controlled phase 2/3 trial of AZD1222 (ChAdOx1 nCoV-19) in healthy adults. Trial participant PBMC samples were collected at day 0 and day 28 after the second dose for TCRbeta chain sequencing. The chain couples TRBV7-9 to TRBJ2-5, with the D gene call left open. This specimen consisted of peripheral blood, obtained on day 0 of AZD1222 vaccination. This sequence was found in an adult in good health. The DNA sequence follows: TGTGCCAGCGAAACGGGCGGATCCTACCAAGAGACCCAGTACTTC. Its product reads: CASETGGSYQETQYF.